This TCR beta chain stems from a study of blood T cells in healthy people across ages. Alongside a J-beta primer mix, a sample-barcoded 5' primer served in a second PCR lasting about 7 to 12 cycles. TCRdb processed the 5' RACE reads anew with MiXCR; each CDR3 protein has one entry. The table lists about 730,000 distinct CDR3 sequences, more than 40% of them singletons. Trimming cost V 5 bases and J 5 bases; bases outside gene matches: 10. The CDR3 loop spans 15 amino acids. Germline loops: CDR1 SEHNR, CDR2 FQNEAQ (reference sequence). The genes are TRBV7-9 and TRBJ2-3; 7 nucleotides match TRBD1. The sequence was obtained from a woman aged 60-75 years in good health. The sample taken for sequencing was blood. CDR3 protein: CASSPGGSGEDTQYF. The CDR3 region has the DNA TGTGCCAGCAGCCCAGGGGGATCCGGCGAAGATACGCAGTATTTT. The variable domain in full, completed from reference TRBV7-9 and TRBJ2-3, reads DTGVSQNPRHKITKRGQNVTFRCDPISEHNRLYWYRQTLGQGPEFLTYFQNEAQLEKSRLLSDRFSAERPKGSFSTLEIQRTEQGDSAMYLCASSPGGSGEDTQYFGPGTRLTVL.